The clone carrying this TCR beta chain appeared many times. V lost 1 base to trimming and J lost 2 bases, with 13 bases between them. The CDR3 length is 15 residues. Germline V gives CDR1 SGHRS, CDR2 YFSETQ. TCRdb re-called the RT-PCR reads through MiXCR, storing one row per CDR3 protein. The sample contains about 520,000 distinct CDR3 sequences, approximately 7.2% of which appear only once. The data are from a study of response to subunit inactivated influenza vaccine. The TCR originated in a man between 50 and 69 years old who received an inactivated influenza vaccine. The chain is built from TRBV5-1 and TRBJ2-7, with a tentative D call TRBD1 (5 bases). This sample comprised PBMCs from blood, obtained approximately 25 months after vaccination. CDR3 coding DNA: TGCGCCAGCAGCTTGTCCGTCCAGGGCCCCTACGAGCAGTACTTC. Protein: CASSLSVQGPYEQYF.